This T cell receptor (beta chain) comes out of a study of CD8+ T cells in alopecia areata. This clone was observed a handful of times. Those with alopecia areata gave lesional scalp punch biopsies and peripheral blood. Germline values: CDR1 MGHRA, CDR2 YSYEKL. CDR3 length: 17 residues. V shed 2 bases, J shed 5 bases, and the junction held 11 bases outside the gene matches. cDNA serving as the sequencing template came from extracted, reverse transcribed RNA. Profiling relied on immunoSEQ multiplex PCR, and the TCRdb table lists in-frame clones only, not all of them. The sample lists about 120,000 clones, about 47% occurring once.

J is TRBJ1-4 and V is TRBV4-1; 7 bases map to TRBD1. The receptor's source is a human donor with alopecia areata. The sample was CD8+ T cells sorted from blood, taken at week 0. Written as DNA, the CDR3 is TGCGCCAGCAGCCAAATTACGACAGGGTGGGACAATGAAAAACTGTTTTTT. Translating it yields CASSQITTGWDNEKLFF.